The text below deals with one T cell receptor (beta chain). A read error is possible here, since a much larger clone lies one base away. The sample is drawn from a study of regulatory T cells in long-lasting Graves disease. Building the TCR beta libraries relied on iRepertoire HTBI primers, and CDR3 regions underwent Arm-PCR. TCRdb re-analysed the multiplex PCR reads in MiXCR, keeping a single row per CDR3 protein. The table lists about 560,000 distinct CDR3 sequences, 15% to 20% of them singletons. CDR1 and CDR2 (germline): SEHNR, FQNEAQ (reference sequence). CDR3 length: 16 amino acids. As to time point: newly diagnosed GD, antithyroid drugs for less than 3 months. Extracted RNA from PBMCs served as the source of the TCR library. This sample was also put to use in a study of T cells in Graves' hyperthyroidism and ophthalmopathy.

Source: peripheral blood mononuclear cells (PBMCs), taken at new diagnosis, from a patient treated with antithyroid drugs. The chain recombines TRBV7-9 with TRBJ2-3; 10 bases line up with TRBD1. The DNA end lines up better with TRBJ1-1; the J call may be wrong. The TCR comes from a man between 18 and 29 years old with Graves disease. The CDR3 spells CAISYRDRGPDTEAFF. The CDR3 nucleotides read TGTGCCATCAGCTACCGGGACAGGGGCCCGGATACTGAAGCTTTCTTT.